This T cell receptor beta chain was captured in a study of blood T cells in healthy people across ages. Combining a sample-barcoded 5' primer with a J-beta primer mix, a second PCR ran for about 7 to 11 cycles. In TCRdb, the 5' RACE reads were re-called with MiXCR into one record per CDR3 protein. Among about 1 million distinct CDR3 sequences, about 23% were seen once, and the ten largest hold approximately 0.79%. Notes on the study in general: CMV infection status of these donors was not known. In older individuals, TCR beta diversity per million T cells was lower, falling roughly linearly with age. From one million sequenced T cells, diversity estimates were lower bounds.

Notes on this clonotype: Its antigen is not identified. The junction shows a germline mismatch at one end, possibly a read error.

This CDR3 has 13 residues. CDR1 and CDR2 (germline): SQVTM, ANQGSEA. The data also belong to a second study, concerning T cells of mothers and their children. From that report: The overlap seen between related mothers and children slightly exceeded that of unrelated pairs, though not significantly.

V usage is TRBV29-1 and J usage is TRBJ1-3, with TRBD1 as a possible D gene (5 bases). The TCR sequence derives from a girl aged 2-10 years in good health. Source material: blood. Here the CDR3 DNA reads TGCAGCGTTGAAAGGGGATATGGAGACACCATATATTTT. This encodes CSVERGYGDTIYF. Filled out from reference TRBV29-1 and TRBJ1-3, the complete variable domain reads SAVISQKPSRDICQRGTSLTIQCQVDSQVTMMFWYRQQPGQSLTLIATANQGSEATYESGFVIDKFPISRPNLTFSTLTVSNMSPEDSSIYLCSVERGYGDTIYFGEGSWLTVV.